This is a list of T cell receptor beta chains from one sample in a study of blood T cell repertoires in COVID-19. Sequenced by immunoSEQ multiplex PCR; TCRdb stores in-frame clones only, minus some. The table records 120,000 to 150,000 clones, more than 80% of them present only once. Specimen: peripheral blood. These receptors were collected from a man aged 18 to 35 with COVID-19, enrolled during active disease. The CDR3 runs from the conserved cysteine through the conserved F or W. A D gene is named only where the DNA matches it firmly. The size entry is marked missing in some rows and otherwise reads once, few, many or a size class.

abundance: .; j_gene: TRBJ1-1; d_gene: TRBD1; v_gene: TRBV5-8; len: 19; CDR3nt: TGTGCCAGCAGCTTGTATCACAGGGGGCTTAAAGGGGGGAACACTGAAGCTTTCTTT; CDR3aa: CASSLYHRGLKGGNTEAFF
abundance: .; j_gene: TRBJ2-1; d_gene: TRBD2; v_gene: TRBV11-2; len: 14; CDR3nt: TGTGCCAGCAGCACTAGCGGGAGGGCCAATGAGCAGTTCTTC; CDR3aa: CASSTSGRANEQFF
abundance: .; j_gene: TRBJ2-7; d_gene: .; v_gene: TRBV5-1; len: 17; CDR3nt: TGCGCCAGCAGCTACTCAATGCGGAGGGGGCTAAGGGACGAGCAGTACTTC; CDR3aa: CASSYSMRRGLRDEQYF
abundance: once; j_gene: TRBJ1-3; d_gene: .; v_gene: TRBV29-1; len: 14; CDR3nt: TGCAGCGTGTGGGGGGGAGAAGGAGGAAACACCATATATTTT; CDR3aa: CSVWGGEGGNTIYF
abundance: .; j_gene: TRBJ2-1; d_gene: .; v_gene: TRBV7-2; len: 17; CDR3nt: TGTGCCAGCAGCTTAGATTCCCCCCGGGCGGGAAGGAATGAGCAGTTCTTC; CDR3aa: CASSLDSPRAGRNEQFF
abundance: few; j_gene: TRBJ1-1; d_gene: .; v_gene: TRBV5-4; len: 13; CDR3nt: TGTGCCAGCAGCTTTGGAGGTGGCAGGGAAGCTTTCTTT; CDR3aa: CASSFGGGREAFF
abundance: .; j_gene: TRBJ2-7; d_gene: .; v_gene: TRBV7-2; len: 13; CDR3nt: TGTGCCAGCAGCTTACGATCAGGTGAGGAGCAGTACTTC; CDR3aa: CASSLRSGEEQYF
abundance: .; j_gene: TRBJ2-7; d_gene: TRBD2; v_gene: TRBV27; len: 14; CDR3nt: TGTGCCAGCAGTTTTGGCGGGAGCGCCTACGAGCAGTACTTC; CDR3aa: CASSFGGSAYEQYF
abundance: .; j_gene: TRBJ2-3; d_gene: TRBD2; v_gene: TRBV13; len: 15; CDR3nt: TGTGCCAGCAGCTCGGGACTAGCGGGAGCAGATACGCAGTATTTT; CDR3aa: CASSSGLAGADTQYF
abundance: .; j_gene: TRBJ2-7; d_gene: .; v_gene: TRBV28; len: 14; CDR3nt: TGTGCCAGCAGTCCAGGGGTTGGGACCTACGAGCAGTACTTC; CDR3aa: CASSPGVGTYEQYF
abundance: .; j_gene: TRBJ1-3; d_gene: .; v_gene: TRBV5-1; len: 16; CDR3nt: TGCGCCAGCAGCGGGGGGGGAGCCAGCTCTGGAAACACCATATATTTT; CDR3aa: CASSGGGASSGNTIYF
abundance: .; j_gene: TRBJ2-1; d_gene: .; v_gene: TRBV4-1; len: 17; CDR3nt: TGCGCCAGCAGCCCGCGGAGGGGACTTCCATCCTACAATGAGCAGTTCTTC; CDR3aa: CASSPRRGLPSYNEQFF
abundance: .; j_gene: TRBJ1-6; d_gene: TRBD1; v_gene: TRBV11-2; len: 16; CDR3nt: TGTGCCAGCAGCGCCTCGTCTGGGACAGGGATTTCACCCCTCCACTTT; CDR3aa: CASSASSGTGISPLHF
abundance: .; j_gene: TRBJ2-1; d_gene: .; v_gene: TRBV12-3/TRBV12-4; len: 12; CDR3nt: TGTGCCAGCAGTTTTAGTGACAATGAGCAGTTCTTC; CDR3aa: CASSFSDNEQFF
abundance: .; j_gene: TRBJ2-7; d_gene: .; v_gene: TRBV6-5; len: 13; CDR3nt: TGTGCCAGCAGTTTCCCCGGGTCCTACGAGCAGTACTTC; CDR3aa: CASSFPGSYEQYF
abundance: .; j_gene: TRBJ2-1; d_gene: TRBD2; v_gene: TRBV9; len: 17; CDR3nt: TGTGCCAGCAGCGTAGAAGCGGGAGGATTAATAGACAATGAGCAGTTCTTC; CDR3aa: CASSVEAGGLIDNEQFF
abundance: .; j_gene: TRBJ2-2; d_gene: .; v_gene: TRBV4-1; len: 14; CDR3nt: TGCGCCAGCAGCCGGCGTCTGGAGACCGGGGAGCTGTTTTTT; CDR3aa: CASSRRLETGELFF
abundance: .; j_gene: TRBJ2-7; d_gene: TRBD1; v_gene: TRBV3-1/TRBV3-2; len: 14; CDR3nt: TGTGCCAGCAGCCCGCCAGGGACAGCCTACGAGCAGTACTTC; CDR3aa: CASSPPGTAYEQYF
abundance: .; j_gene: TRBJ2-1; d_gene: TRBD2; v_gene: TRBV6-2/TRBV6-3; len: 15; CDR3nt: TGTGCCAGCAGCTCCGGGACTAGCGGGTCCCTTGAGCAGTTCTTC; CDR3aa: CASSSGTSGSLEQFF
abundance: .; j_gene: TRBJ2-7; d_gene: .; v_gene: TRBV7-2; len: 14; CDR3nt: TGTGCCAGCAGCTTAGAACAGGGCCCCTACGAGCAGTACTTC; CDR3aa: CASSLEQGPYEQYF
abundance: .; j_gene: TRBJ2-2; d_gene: .; v_gene: TRBV11-2; len: 14; CDR3nt: TGTGCCAGCAGCTTTGCAGGGCGGACCGAGGAGCTGTTTTTT; CDR3aa: CASSFAGRTEELFF
abundance: .; j_gene: TRBJ2-6; d_gene: TRBD1; v_gene: TRBV9; len: 18; CDR3nt: TGTGCCAGCAGCGGCCGGGACAGGGTTTTATCTGGGGCCAACGTCCTGACTTTC; CDR3aa: CASSGRDRVLSGANVLTF
abundance: .; j_gene: TRBJ2-1; d_gene: TRBD1; v_gene: TRBV11-3; len: 15; CDR3nt: TGTGCCAGCAGCCACAGGACAGGGAATATCGGTGAGCAGTTCTTC; CDR3aa: CASSHRTGNIGEQFF
abundance: once; j_gene: TRBJ2-7; d_gene: .; v_gene: TRBV9; len: 16; CDR3nt: TGTGCCAGCAGCGTAGAGGCCAGCGGGTCCTCCTACGAGCAGTACTTC; CDR3aa: CASSVEASGSSYEQYF
abundance: .; j_gene: TRBJ2-2; d_gene: .; v_gene: TRBV7-9; len: 11; CDR3nt: TGTGCCAGCAGCCCCCTGGGGGAGCTGTTTTTT; CDR3aa: CASSPLGELFF
abundance: .; j_gene: TRBJ2-7; d_gene: TRBD1; v_gene: TRBV6-5; len: 14; CDR3nt: TGTGCCAGCAGTTATAGGGGGCGCCGCTACGAGCAGTACTTC; CDR3aa: CASSYRGRRYEQYF
abundance: .; j_gene: TRBJ2-1; d_gene: .; v_gene: TRBV30; len: 14; CDR3nt: TGTGCCTGGAGTTTGGGGGCCGGGGGGAATGAGCAGTTCTTC; CDR3aa: CAWSLGAGGNEQFF
abundance: .; j_gene: TRBJ1-2; d_gene: .; v_gene: TRBV4-3; len: 14; CDR3nt: TGCGCCAGCAGCCAAGATGGACAGAACTATGGCTACACCTTC; CDR3aa: CASSQDGQNYGYTF
abundance: .; j_gene: TRBJ2-7; d_gene: TRBD1; v_gene: TRBV11-2; len: 17; CDR3nt: TGTGCCAGCAGCCCACTAGCTTCCAGGGGGCGATTCTACGAGCAGTACTTC; CDR3aa: CASSPLASRGRFYEQYF
abundance: .; j_gene: TRBJ1-1; d_gene: .; v_gene: TRBV5-1; len: 14; CDR3nt: TGCGCCAGCAGCCCGCAGGGAGGGAGCACTGAAGCTTTCTTT; CDR3aa: CASSPQGGSTEAFF
abundance: .; j_gene: TRBJ2-2; d_gene: .; v_gene: TRBV28; len: 14; CDR3nt: TGTGCCAGCAGTTTATACTTTAACACCGGGGAGCTGTTTTTT; CDR3aa: CASSLYFNTGELFF
abundance: .; j_gene: TRBJ1-5; d_gene: TRBD1; v_gene: TRBV27; len: 14; CDR3nt: TGTGCCAGCAGTTTCTCAGGGGGGCATCAGCCCCAGCATTTT; CDR3aa: CASSFSGGHQPQHF
abundance: .; j_gene: TRBJ2-2; d_gene: TRBD2; v_gene: TRBV7-2; len: 17; CDR3nt: TGTGCCAGCAGCTTAGATTTCGATAGCGGGAGGACCGGGGAGCTGTTTTTT; CDR3aa: CASSLDFDSGRTGELFF
abundance: .; j_gene: TRBJ2-1; d_gene: TRBD2; v_gene: TRBV19; len: 15; CDR3nt: TGTGCCAGTAGTATAACGGCGCGGACTAGCGGTGAGCAGTTCTTC; CDR3aa: CASSITARTSGEQFF
abundance: .; j_gene: TRBJ2-7; d_gene: TRBD2; v_gene: TRBV3-1/TRBV3-2; len: 17; CDR3nt: TGTGCCAGCAGCCAAGATCCCCGACTAGCGGACTCCTACGAGCAGTACTTC; CDR3aa: CASSQDPRLADSYEQYF
abundance: .; j_gene: TRBJ2-1; d_gene: TRBD2; v_gene: TRBV5-4; len: 15; CDR3nt: TGTGCCAGCAGTTCACTAGCGTTCTCCTACAATGAGCAGTTCTTC; CDR3aa: CASSSLAFSYNEQFF
abundance: .; j_gene: TRBJ2-1; d_gene: .; v_gene: TRBV16; len: 11; CDR3nt: TGTGCCAGCAGCCCGGACAATGAGCAGTTCTTC; CDR3aa: CASSPDNEQFF
abundance: .; j_gene: TRBJ2-7; d_gene: TRBD1; v_gene: TRBV27; len: 16; CDR3nt: TGTGCCAGCAGTTCCGTACCGGGACAGGGAATCGACGAGCAGTACTTC; CDR3aa: CASSSVPGQGIDEQYF
abundance: .; j_gene: TRBJ2-7; d_gene: .; v_gene: TRBV28; len: 16; CDR3nt: TGTGCCAGCAGTTTGGTGGGTTCGGGGGACCTCTACGAGCAGTACTTC; CDR3aa: CASSLVGSGDLYEQYF
abundance: .; j_gene: TRBJ2-4; d_gene: TRBD2; v_gene: TRBV28; len: 19; CDR3nt: TGTGCCAGCAGTTTCCCTGAGGTAGCGGGAGGCCTAGCCAAAAACATTCAGTACTTC; CDR3aa: CASSFPEVAGGLAKNIQYF
abundance: .; j_gene: TRBJ1-4; d_gene: TRBD1; v_gene: TRBV18; len: 16; CDR3nt: TGTGCCAGCTCACTAGGAAACCGGGACAGGCGAGAAAAACTGCTTTTT; CDR3aa: CASSLGNRDRREKLLF
abundance: .; j_gene: TRBJ1-5; d_gene: .; v_gene: TRBV10-3; len: 14; CDR3nt: TGTGCCACCCAGGGTCGGGAGGGTAATCAGCCCCAGCATTTT; CDR3aa: CATQGREGNQPQHF